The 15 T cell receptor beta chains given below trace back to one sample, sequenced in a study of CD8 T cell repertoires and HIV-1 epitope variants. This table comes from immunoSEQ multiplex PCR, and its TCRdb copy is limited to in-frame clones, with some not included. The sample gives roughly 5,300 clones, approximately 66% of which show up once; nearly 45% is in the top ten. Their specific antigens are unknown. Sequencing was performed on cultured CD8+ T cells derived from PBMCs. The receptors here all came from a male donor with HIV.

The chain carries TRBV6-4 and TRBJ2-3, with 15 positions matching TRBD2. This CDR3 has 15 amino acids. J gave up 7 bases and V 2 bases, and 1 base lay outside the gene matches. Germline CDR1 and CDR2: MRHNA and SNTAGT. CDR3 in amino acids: CASSDGLAGGHTQYF. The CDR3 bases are TGTGCCAGCAGTGACGGACTAGCGGGGGGGCATACGCAGTATTTT.

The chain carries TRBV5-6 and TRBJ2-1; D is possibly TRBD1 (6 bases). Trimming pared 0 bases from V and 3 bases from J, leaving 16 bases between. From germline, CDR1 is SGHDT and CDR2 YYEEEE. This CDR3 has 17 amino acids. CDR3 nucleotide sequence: TGTGCCAGCAGCTTGGGTACACAGGGTAGGGACTACAATGAGCAGTTCTTC. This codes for CASSLGTQGRDYNEQFF.

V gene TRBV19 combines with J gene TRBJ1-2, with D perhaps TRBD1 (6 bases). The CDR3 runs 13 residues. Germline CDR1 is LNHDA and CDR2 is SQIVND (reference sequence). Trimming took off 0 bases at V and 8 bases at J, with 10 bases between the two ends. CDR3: CASSIDHRAGYTF. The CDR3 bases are TGTGCCAGTAGTATAGATCACAGGGCCGGCTACACCTTC.

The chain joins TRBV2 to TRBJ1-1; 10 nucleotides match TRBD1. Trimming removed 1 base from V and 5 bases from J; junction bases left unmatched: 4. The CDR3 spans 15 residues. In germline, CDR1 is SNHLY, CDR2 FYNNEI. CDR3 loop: CASSEETGGPTEAFF. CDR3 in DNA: TGTGCCAGCAGTGAAGAGACAGGGGGCCCGACTGAAGCTTTCTTT.

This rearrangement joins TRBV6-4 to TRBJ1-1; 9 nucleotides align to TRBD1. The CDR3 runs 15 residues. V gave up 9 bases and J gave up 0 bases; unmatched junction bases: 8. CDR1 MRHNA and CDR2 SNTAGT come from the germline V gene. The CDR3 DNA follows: TGTGCCAGGTTACGGGACAGGGACCTGAACACTGAAGCTTTCTTT. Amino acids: CARLRDRDLNTEAFF.

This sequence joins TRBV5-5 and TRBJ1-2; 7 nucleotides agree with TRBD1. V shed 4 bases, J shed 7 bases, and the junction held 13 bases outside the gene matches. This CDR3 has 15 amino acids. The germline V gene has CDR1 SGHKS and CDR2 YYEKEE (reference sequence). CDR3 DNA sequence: TGTGCCAGCAGCCTAGGGGACAGCGGGAGGGGTGGCTACACCTTC. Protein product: CASSLGDSGRGGYTF.

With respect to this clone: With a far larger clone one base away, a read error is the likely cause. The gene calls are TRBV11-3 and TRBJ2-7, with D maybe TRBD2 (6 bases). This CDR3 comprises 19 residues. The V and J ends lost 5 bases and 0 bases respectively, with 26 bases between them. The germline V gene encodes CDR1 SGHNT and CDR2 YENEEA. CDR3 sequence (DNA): TGTGCCAGCAGCCAAGAGCCGGGAGCGGGCGCCCTGAGCTCCTACGAGCAGTACTTC. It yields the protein CASSQEPGAGALSSYEQYF. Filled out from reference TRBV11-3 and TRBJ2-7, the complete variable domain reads EAGVVQSPRYKIIEKKQPVAFWCNPISGHNTLYWYLQNLGQGPELLIRYENEEAVDDSQLPKDRFSAERLKGVDSTLKIQPAELGDSAVYLCASSQEPGAGALSSYEQYFGPGTRLTVT.

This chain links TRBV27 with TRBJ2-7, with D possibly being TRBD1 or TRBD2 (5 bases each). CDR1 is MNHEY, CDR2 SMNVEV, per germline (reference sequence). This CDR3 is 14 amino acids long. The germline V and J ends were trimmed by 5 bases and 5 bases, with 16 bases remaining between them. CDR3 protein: CASSPGPTGNEQYF. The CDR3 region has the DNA TGTGCCAGCAGTCCGGGACCCACCGGGAACGAGCAGTACTTC.

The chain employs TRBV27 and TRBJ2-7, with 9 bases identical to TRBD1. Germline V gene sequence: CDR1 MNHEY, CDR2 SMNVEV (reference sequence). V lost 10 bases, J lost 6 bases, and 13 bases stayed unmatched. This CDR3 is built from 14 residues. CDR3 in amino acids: CATQWGQGMGEQYF. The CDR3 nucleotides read TGTGCCACCCAGTGGGGACAGGGTATGGGCGAGCAGTACTTC.

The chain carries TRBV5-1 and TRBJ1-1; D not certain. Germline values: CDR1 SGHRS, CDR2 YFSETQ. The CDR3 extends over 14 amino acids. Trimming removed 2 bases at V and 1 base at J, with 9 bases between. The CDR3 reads CASSFGWENTEAFF. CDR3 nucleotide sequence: TGCGCCAGCAGCTTTGGGTGGGAGAACACTGAAGCTTTCTTT.

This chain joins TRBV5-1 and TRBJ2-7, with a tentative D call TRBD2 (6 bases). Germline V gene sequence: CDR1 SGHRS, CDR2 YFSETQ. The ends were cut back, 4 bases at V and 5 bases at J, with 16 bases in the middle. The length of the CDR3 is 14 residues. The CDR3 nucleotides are TGCGCCAGCAGCCCAATGACCGGGGGTAACGAGCAGTACTTC. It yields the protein CASSPMTGGNEQYF.

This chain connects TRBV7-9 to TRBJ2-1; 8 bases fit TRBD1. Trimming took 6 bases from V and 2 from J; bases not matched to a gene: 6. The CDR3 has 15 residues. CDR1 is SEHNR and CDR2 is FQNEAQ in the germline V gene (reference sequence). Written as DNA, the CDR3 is TGTGCCAGCAGATCACAGGGGGGACCCTACAATGAGCAGTTCTTC. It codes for CASRSQGGPYNEQFF.

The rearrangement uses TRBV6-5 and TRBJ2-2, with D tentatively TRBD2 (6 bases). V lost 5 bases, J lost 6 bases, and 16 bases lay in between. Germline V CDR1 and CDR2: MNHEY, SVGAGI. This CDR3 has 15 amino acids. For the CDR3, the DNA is TGTGCCAGCAGTCCCCCGACTAGTGGGGCCGGGGAGCTGTTTTTT. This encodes CASSPPTSGAGELFF.

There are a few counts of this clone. CDR3 sequence: CASKTAAAGDTGELFF. The CDR3 coding sequence is TGTGCCAGCAAAACCGCCGCGGCGGGCGACACCGGGGAGCTGTTTTTT. The chain employs TRBV28 and TRBJ2-2, with a weak D call TRBD2 (5 bases). The CDR3 extends over 16 amino acids. Trimming removed 7 bases at V and 3 bases at J, with 18 bases between. The germline CDR1 and CDR2 sequences are MDHEN and SYDVKM.

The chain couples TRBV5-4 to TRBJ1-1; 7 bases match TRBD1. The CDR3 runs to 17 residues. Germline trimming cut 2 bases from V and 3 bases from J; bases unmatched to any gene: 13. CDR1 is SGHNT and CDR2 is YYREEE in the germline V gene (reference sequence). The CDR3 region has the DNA TGTGCCAGCAGCTTAACGACAGGGATCCCCGACCACACTGAAGCTTTCTTT. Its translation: CASSLTTGIPDHTEAFF.